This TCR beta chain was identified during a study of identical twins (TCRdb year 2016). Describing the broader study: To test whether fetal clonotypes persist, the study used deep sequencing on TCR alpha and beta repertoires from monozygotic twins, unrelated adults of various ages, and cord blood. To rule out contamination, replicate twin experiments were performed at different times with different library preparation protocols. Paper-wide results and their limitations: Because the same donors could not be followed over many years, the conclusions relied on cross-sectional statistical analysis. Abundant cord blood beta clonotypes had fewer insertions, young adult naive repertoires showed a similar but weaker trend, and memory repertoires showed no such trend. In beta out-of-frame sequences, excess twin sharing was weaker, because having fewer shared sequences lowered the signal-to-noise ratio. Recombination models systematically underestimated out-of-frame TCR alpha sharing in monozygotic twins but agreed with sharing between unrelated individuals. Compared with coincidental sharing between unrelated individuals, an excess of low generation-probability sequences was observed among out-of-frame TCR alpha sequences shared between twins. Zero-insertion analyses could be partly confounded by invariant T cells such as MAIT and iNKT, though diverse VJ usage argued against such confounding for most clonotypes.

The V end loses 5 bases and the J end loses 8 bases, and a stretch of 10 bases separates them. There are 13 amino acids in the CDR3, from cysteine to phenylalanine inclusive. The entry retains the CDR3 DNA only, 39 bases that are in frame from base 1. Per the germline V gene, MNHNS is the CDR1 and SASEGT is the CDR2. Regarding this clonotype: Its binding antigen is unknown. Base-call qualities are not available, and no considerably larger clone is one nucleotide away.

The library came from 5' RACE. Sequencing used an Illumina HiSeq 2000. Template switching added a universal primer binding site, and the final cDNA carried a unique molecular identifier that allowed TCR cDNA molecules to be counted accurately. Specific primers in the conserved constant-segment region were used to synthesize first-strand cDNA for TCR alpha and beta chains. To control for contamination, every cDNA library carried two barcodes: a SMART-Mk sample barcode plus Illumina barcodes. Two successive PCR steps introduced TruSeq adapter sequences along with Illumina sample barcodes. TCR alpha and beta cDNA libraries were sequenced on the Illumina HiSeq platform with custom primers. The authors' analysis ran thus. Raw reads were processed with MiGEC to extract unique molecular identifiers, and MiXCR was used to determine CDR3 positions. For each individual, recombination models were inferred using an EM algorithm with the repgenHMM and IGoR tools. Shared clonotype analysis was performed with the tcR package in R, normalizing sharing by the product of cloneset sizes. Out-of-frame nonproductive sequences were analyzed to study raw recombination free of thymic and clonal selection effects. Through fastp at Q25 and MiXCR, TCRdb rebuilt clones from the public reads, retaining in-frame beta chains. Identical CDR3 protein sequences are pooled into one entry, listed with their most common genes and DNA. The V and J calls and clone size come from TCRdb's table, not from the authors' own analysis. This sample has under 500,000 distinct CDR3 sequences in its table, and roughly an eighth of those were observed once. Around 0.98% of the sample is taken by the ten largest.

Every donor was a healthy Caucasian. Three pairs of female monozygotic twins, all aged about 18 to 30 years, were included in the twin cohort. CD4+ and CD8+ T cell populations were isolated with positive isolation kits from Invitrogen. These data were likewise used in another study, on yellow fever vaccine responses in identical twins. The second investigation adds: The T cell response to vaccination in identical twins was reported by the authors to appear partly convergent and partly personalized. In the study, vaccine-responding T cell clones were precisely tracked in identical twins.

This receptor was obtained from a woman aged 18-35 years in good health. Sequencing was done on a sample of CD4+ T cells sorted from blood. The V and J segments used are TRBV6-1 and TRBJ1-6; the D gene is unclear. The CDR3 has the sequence CASSQRAHSPLHF. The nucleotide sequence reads TGTGCCAGCAGTCAGAGGGCGCATTCACCCCTCCACTTT.